This T cell receptor beta chain was captured in a study of response to subunit inactivated influenza vaccine (dated by TCRdb to 2016 to 2019). About the full investigation: To follow how T cells responded to a trivalent subunit inactivated influenza vaccine, the researchers relied on deep quantitative profiling of the T cell receptor repertoire.

This clonotype was counted a single time. Its antigen remains undetermined. Base qualities are not recorded, but no much larger clone differs from it by a single base. One read alone lends weak support. Results and caveats for the whole study, not just this receptor: The authors proposed that each seasonal influenza vaccination may bring in only a limited number of new T cells.

The CDR3 starts with the cysteine, ends with the phenylalanine, and has 13 residues. The CDR3 DNA has 39 bases and is translated from base 1. The germline V gene sets CDR1 to MDHEN and CDR2 to SYDVKM. Trimming costs V 10 bases and J 2 bases, and their ends lie 15 bases apart. Libraries were prepared through RT-PCR. The sequencing machine was an Illumina HiSeq 2500. The public reads were run again by TCRdb, first through fastp at Q25 and then through MiXCR, and only productive beta chains were kept. Rows are unified per CDR3 protein, each entry keeping the most common DNA and genes. The sample contains hundreds of thousands of distinct CDR3 sequences, 12% of them found a single time. The top ten clones comprise about a tenth of the sample.

The sequence derives from a man aged 50-60 years who received an inactivated influenza vaccine. Donor details come from another sample of the same person, matched by shared clones. Sequenced here: PBMCs from blood, sampled on the day of vaccination. The sequence joins TRBV28 to TRBJ2-7; TRBD2 is possibly the D segment (7 matching bases). The CDR3 corresponds to CATEKGGAYEQYF. The DNA is as follows: TGTGCCACCGAAAAGGGGGGGGCCTACGAGCAGTACTTC.